This T cell receptor (beta chain) was identified during a study of T cells in localized non-small cell lung cancer. Overall study findings and caveats: Longer overall survival was associated with a higher density of T cells in the blood.

In regard to this clone: The antigen remains undetermined.

The CDR3 is 14 amino acids. The germline V gene encodes CDR1 SGHVS and CDR2 FNYEAQ. Losses at the gene ends were 5 bases for V and 5 bases for J; bases not matched to a gene: 9. Libraries were prepared by immunoSEQ multiplex PCR; TCRdb keeps only in-frame clonotypes and omits some of them. There are about 70,000 clones in the sample; about 81% occur only once, and under 1.5% lies in the top ten. This sequence was found in a female donor aged 60 or older with stage I lung adenocarcinoma. The chain combines TRBV7-6 with TRBJ2-7; the match to TRBD1 covers 7 bases. The specimen comprised peripheral blood, sampled before any cancer treatment. DNA of the CDR3: TGTGCCAGCAGCCGACAGGGTAATCACCACGAGCAGTACTTC. This codes for CASSRQGNHHEQYF.